The rows below give T cell receptor beta chains drawn from one sample of a study of patients and donors after allogeneic stem cell transplantation. TCRdb itself ran the RT-PCR reads through MiXCR, one entry per CDR3 protein. The data contain around 240,000 distinct CDR3 sequences, 13% to 15% of them singletons. Sequenced sample: blood, either unsorted or a sorted T cell fraction (not recorded which). These receptor sequences come from a human donor who was either an allogeneic HSCT recipient or a stem cell or donor lymphocyte infusion donor (not recorded which). It is not recorded whose cells these are; they may come from a transplant donor. CDR3s include the opening cysteine and the closing phenylalanine or tryptophan. A D gene is named only where the DNA matches it firmly. Clone sizes are given selectively: once, few, many, or a class where the clone is expanded.

CASSQDWGLPGGLFF	TGCGCCAGCAGCCAAGATTGGGGACTCCCTGGGGGGCTGTTTTTT	.	.	TRBJ2-2	TRBV4-3
CASSSDGGGLSYEQYF	TGTGCCAGCAGCTCCGACGGGGGAGGGCTCTCCTACGAGCAGTACTTC	few	TRBD2	TRBJ2-7	TRBV7-2
CASSLGGFGDSPLHF	TGTGCCAGCAGCTTGGGGGGATTCGGGGATTCACCCCTCCACTTT	few	.	TRBJ1-6	TRBV7-8
CASKRDRGGGANVLTF	TGTGCCAGTAAACGGGACAGGGGTGGTGGGGCCAACGTCCTGACTTTC	few	TRBD1	TRBJ2-6	TRBV19
CSASFTGVMNTEAFF	TGCAGTGCTAGTTTTACAGGGGTAATGAACACTGAAGCTTTCTTT	many	TRBD1	TRBJ1-1	TRBV20-1
CSAKTSGRVYEQFF	TGCAGTGCTAAAACTAGCGGGAGGGTATATGAGCAGTTCTTC	many	TRBD2	TRBJ2-1	TRBV20-1
CASSLDAGSGNIQYF	TGCGCCAGCAGCTTGGACGCCGGGTCCGGAAACATTCAGTACTTC	.	.	TRBJ2-4	TRBV5-1
CASSMRGLAEIYEQYF	TGTGCCAGTAGTATGAGGGGCCTAGCGGAGATATACGAGCAGTACTTC	few	TRBD2	TRBJ2-7	TRBV19
CSVPAGGPSYNEQFF	TGCAGTGTTCCCGCGGGGGGGCCCTCCTACAATGAGCAGTTCTTC	few	TRBD2	TRBJ2-1	TRBV20-1
CASSFGSRTGELFF	TGTGCCAGCAGCTTCGGCAGCCGCACCGGGGAGCTGTTTTTT	few	.	TRBJ2-2	TRBV7-3
CASSLGRNNSPLHF	TGTGCCAGCAGTTTAGGGCGGAATAATTCACCCCTCCACTTT	.	.	TRBJ1-6	TRBV12-3/TRBV12-4
CASSLPRVTGELFF	TGTGCCAGCAGCCTCCCGCGGGTCACCGGGGAGCTGTTTTTT	few	.	TRBJ2-2	TRBV3-1
CASSYSSNPSGNTIYF	TGTGCCAGCAGTTACAGTTCCAACCCCTCTGGAAACACCATATATTTT	few	.	TRBJ1-3	TRBV6-5
CSVAIGSGITGELFF	TGCAGCGTTGCGATCGGTAGCGGGATCACCGGGGAGCTGTTTTTT	many	TRBD2	TRBJ2-2	TRBV29-1
CASSLTGTGVAEAFF	TGTGCCAGCTCACTAACCGGGACAGGGGTTGCTGAAGCTTTCTTT	.	TRBD1	TRBJ1-1	TRBV18
CASSLSGPQRLYSNQPQHF	TGTGCCAGCAGCCTATCAGGGCCACAAAGACTATATAGCAATCAGCCCCAGCATTTT	.	.	TRBJ1-5	TRBV6-1
CASSGTWGDTQYF	TGTGCCAGCAGCGGGACTTGGGGAGATACGCAGTATTTT	few	.	TRBJ2-3	TRBV9
CASSLRLRAGRYNEQFF	TGTGCCAGCAGCTTGCGGCTGCGGGCAGGGAGATACAATGAGCAGTTCTTC	few	.	TRBJ2-1	TRBV11-1
CASSSGSTNTGELFF	TGTGCCAGCAGTTCGGGTAGCACGAACACCGGGGAGCTGTTTTTT	.	.	TRBJ2-2	TRBV12-3/TRBV12-4
CASGKLAGPERETQYF	TGTGCCAGCGGCAAACTAGCGGGGCCTGAGAGAGAGACCCAGTACTTC	few	TRBD2	TRBJ2-5	TRBV7-8
CASGDSISNQPQHF	TGTGCTAGTGGGGACTCTATTAGCAATCAGCCCCAGCATTTT	.	.	TRBJ1-5	TRBV12-5
CASSSGTGF	TGTGCCAGCAGTTCCGGGACCGGGTTT	.	.	TRBJ1-1	TRBV21-1
CASSLTVRGDYGYTF	TGCGCCAGCAGCTTGACCGTCAGGGGTGACTATGGCTACACCTTC	many	.	TRBJ1-2	TRBV5-1
CASRLVGRNQPQHF	TGTGCCAGCAGATTGGTGGGACGCAATCAGCCCCAGCATTTT	many	.	TRBJ1-5	TRBV28
CASSAGGIPDTQYF	TGTGCCAGCAGTGCGGGAGGGATCCCAGATACGCAGTATTTT	few	TRBD2	TRBJ2-3	TRBV6-4
CASSDTGGSKNIQYF	TGTGCCAGCAGTGATACAGGGGGCTCCAAAAACATTCAGTACTTC	.	TRBD1	TRBJ2-4	TRBV25-1
CASRIPLAGDNEQFF	TGCGCCAGCAGAATACCGCTAGCGGGGGACAATGAGCAGTTCTTC	.	TRBD2	TRBJ2-1	TRBV5-1
CASMLAGAVGGTGELFF	TGTGCCAGCATGCTAGCGGGAGCGGTTGGAGGGACCGGGGAGCTGTTTTTT	.	TRBD2	TRBJ2-2	TRBV28
CSVMTPKGRNTIYF	TGCAGCGTGATGACTCCTAAGGGGCGAAACACCATATATTTT	.	.	TRBJ1-3	TRBV29-1
CASSLVLAVYNEQFF	TGTGCCAGCAGCTTAGTTTTAGCGGTGTACAATGAGCAGTTCTTC	.	.	TRBJ2-1	TRBV7-9
CASSKSGYEQYF	TGTGCCAGTAGTAAATCGGGTTACGAGCAGTACTTC	.	.	TRBJ2-7	TRBV19
CSAPRLGNSGYTF	TGCAGTGCTCCCCGATTGGGGAATTCTGGCTACACCTTC	many	.	TRBJ1-2	TRBV20-1
CASRRTSGGADEQFF	TGTGCCAGCAGAAGGACTAGCGGGGGGGCGGATGAGCAGTTCTTC	.	TRBD2	TRBJ2-1	TRBV2
CSVEDVRETEAFF	TGCAGCGTTGAAGATGTCCGAGAAACTGAAGCTTTCTTT	many	.	TRBJ1-1	TRBV29-1
CASSYSQVSTEAFF	TGTGCCAGCAGTTACTCGCAGGTTAGCACTGAAGCTTTCTTT	few	.	TRBJ1-1	TRBV6-2/TRBV6-3
CASSPGGTAYEQYF	TGCGCCAGCAGCCCCGGGGGGACAGCCTACGAGCAGTACTTC	many	.	TRBJ2-7	TRBV5-1
CAWSVMGLASGELFF	TGTGCCTGGAGTGTAATGGGACTAGCATCCGGGGAGCTGTTTTTT	few	TRBD2	TRBJ2-2	TRBV30
CASLGASLEGNTEAFF	TGTGCCAGCCTGGGAGCGTCGTTGGAGGGTAACACTGAAGCTTTCTTT	many	.	TRBJ1-1	TRBV6-1
CASSLEGGLGQPQHF	TGTGCCAGCAGCTTAGAGGGGGGACTTGGACAGCCCCAGCATTTT	many	.	TRBJ1-5	TRBV7-2
CSGLLTDTQYF	TGCAGTGGTCTATTAACAGATACGCAGTATTTT	many	.	TRBJ2-3	TRBV20-1
CSANRGSRGGEQFF	TGCAGTGCTAACCGGGGTAGCAGGGGTGGTGAGCAGTTCTTC	many	.	TRBJ2-1	TRBV20-1
CASSGDSGTQYF	TGTGCCAGCAGCGGGGATTCGGGTACGCAGTATTTT	.	.	TRBJ2-3	TRBV2
CASSLEGYGYTF	TGTGCCAGCAGCCTGGAGGGTTATGGCTACACCTTC	many	.	TRBJ1-2	TRBV5-5
CASSQETSGGLNTQYF	TGTGCCAGCAGCCAGGAGACTAGCGGGGGACTGAATACGCAGTATTTT	many	TRBD2	TRBJ2-3	TRBV4-2
CASSLRTGGAEKLFF	TGTGCCAGCAGCTTACGGACAGGGGGAGCTGAAAAACTGTTTTTT	many	TRBD1	TRBJ1-4	TRBV11-2
CASSPQTSGSHEQYF	TGCGCCAGCAGCCCCCAGACTAGCGGGAGCCACGAGCAGTACTTC	many	TRBD2	TRBJ2-7	TRBV5-1
CASSLGLGEQFF	TGTGCCAGCAGCTTGGGGTTAGGTGAGCAGTTCTTC	.	.	TRBJ2-1	TRBV5-4
CASSAGTSGYYSYEQYF	TGTGCCAGCAGCGCGGGGACTAGCGGTTACTACTCCTACGAGCAGTACTTC	.	TRBD2	TRBJ2-7	TRBV9
CASRANALEQYF	TGTGCCAGCAGGGCGAATGCACTCGAGCAGTACTTC	few	.	TRBJ2-7	TRBV28
CASSLGTSGANVLTF	TGCGCCAGCAGCTTGGGAACAAGTGGGGCCAACGTCCTGACTTTC	few	.	TRBJ2-6	TRBV5-1
CASKDRGQGRDYGYTF	TGTGCCTCAAAGGACCGAGGACAGGGTAGGGACTATGGCTACACCTTC	few	TRBD1	TRBJ1-2	TRBV10-3
CAWSTAQGYTGELFF	TGTGCCTGGAGTACCGCGCAGGGGTACACCGGGGAGCTGTTTTTT	.	.	TRBJ2-2	TRBV30
CASSQEAPAYYEQYF	TGCGCCAGCAGCCAAGAGGCGCCTGCCTACTACGAGCAGTACTTC	few	.	TRBJ2-7	TRBV4-1
CASSKGGADTQYF	TGTGCCAGCAGCAAAGGGGGCGCGGATACGCAGTATTTT	.	.	TRBJ2-3	TRBV21-1